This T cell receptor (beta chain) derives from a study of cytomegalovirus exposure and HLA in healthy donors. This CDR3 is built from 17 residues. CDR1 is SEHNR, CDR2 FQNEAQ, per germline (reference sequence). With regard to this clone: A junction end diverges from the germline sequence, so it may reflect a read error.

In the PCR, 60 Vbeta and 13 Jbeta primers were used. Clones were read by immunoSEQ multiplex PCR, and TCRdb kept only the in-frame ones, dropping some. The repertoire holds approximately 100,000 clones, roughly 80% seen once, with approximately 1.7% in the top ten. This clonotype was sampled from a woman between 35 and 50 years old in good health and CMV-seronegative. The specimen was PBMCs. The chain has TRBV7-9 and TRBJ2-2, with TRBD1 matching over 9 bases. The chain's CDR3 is CSSSRRGTGSRAGELFF. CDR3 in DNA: TGTTCCAGCAGCCGCCGCGGGACAGGGAGTAGGGCCGGGGAGCTGTTTTTT.